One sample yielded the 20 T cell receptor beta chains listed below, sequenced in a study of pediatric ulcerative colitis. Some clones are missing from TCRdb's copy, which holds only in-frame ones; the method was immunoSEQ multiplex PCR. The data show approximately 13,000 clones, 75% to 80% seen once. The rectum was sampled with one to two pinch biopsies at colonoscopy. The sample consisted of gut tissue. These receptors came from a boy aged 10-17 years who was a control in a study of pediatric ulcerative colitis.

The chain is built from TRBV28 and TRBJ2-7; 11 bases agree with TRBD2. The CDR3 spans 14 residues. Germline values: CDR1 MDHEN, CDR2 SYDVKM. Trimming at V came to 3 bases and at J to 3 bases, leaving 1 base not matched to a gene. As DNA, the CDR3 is TGTGCCAGCAGTTTTAGCGGGGGGGACTACGAGCAGTACTTC. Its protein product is CASSFSGGDYEQYF.

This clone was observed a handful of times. The DNA of the CDR3 is TGTGCCAGCAGCGTAAGTCAGACCTCGAACACTGAAGCTTTCTTT. Its protein product is CASSVSQTSNTEAFF. V is TRBV9 and J is TRBJ1-1; D is unclear. CDR1 and CDR2 (germline): SGDLS, YYNGEE. Trimming shortened V by 1 base and J by 1 base, and 11 bases separated the two germline ends. The CDR3 totals 15 residues. The full variable domain, completed using reference TRBV9 and TRBJ1-1, is DSGVTQTPKHLITATGQRVTLRCSPRSGDLSVYWYQQSLDQGLQFLIQYYNGEERAKGNILERFSAQQFPDLHSELNLSSLELGDSALYFCASSVSQTSNTEAFFGQGTRLTVV.

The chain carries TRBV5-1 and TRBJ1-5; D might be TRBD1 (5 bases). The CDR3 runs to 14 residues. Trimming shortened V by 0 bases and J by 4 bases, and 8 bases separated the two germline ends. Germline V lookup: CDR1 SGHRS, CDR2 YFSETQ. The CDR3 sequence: CASSLDGGNQPQHF. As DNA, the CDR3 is TGCGCCAGCAGCTTGGATGGGGGTAATCAGCCCCAGCATTTT.

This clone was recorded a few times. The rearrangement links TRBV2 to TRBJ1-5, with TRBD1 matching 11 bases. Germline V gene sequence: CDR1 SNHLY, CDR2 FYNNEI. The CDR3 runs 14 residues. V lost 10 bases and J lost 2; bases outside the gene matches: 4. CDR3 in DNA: TGTGCCACATGGACAGGGGGCGGCAATCAGCCCCAGCATTTT. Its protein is CATWTGGGNQPQHF.

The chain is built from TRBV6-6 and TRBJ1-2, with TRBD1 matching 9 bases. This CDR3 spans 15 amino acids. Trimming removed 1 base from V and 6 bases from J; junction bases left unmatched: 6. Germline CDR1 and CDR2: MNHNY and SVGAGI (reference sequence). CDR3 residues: CASSYLPGQGNGYTF. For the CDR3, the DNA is TGTGCCAGCAGTTACTTACCGGGACAGGGAAATGGCTACACCTTC.

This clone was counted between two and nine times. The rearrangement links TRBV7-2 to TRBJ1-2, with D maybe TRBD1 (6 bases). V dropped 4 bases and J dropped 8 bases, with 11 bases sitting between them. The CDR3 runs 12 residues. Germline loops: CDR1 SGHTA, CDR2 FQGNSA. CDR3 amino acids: CASSYRRGGYTF. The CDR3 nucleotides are TGTGCCAGCAGCTACCGGAGGGGGGGCTACACCTTC.

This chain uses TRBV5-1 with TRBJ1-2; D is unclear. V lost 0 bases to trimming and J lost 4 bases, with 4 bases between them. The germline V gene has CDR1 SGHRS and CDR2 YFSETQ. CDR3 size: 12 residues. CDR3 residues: CASSLGGYGYTF. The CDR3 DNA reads TGCGCCAGCAGCTTGGGGGGCTATGGCTACACCTTC.

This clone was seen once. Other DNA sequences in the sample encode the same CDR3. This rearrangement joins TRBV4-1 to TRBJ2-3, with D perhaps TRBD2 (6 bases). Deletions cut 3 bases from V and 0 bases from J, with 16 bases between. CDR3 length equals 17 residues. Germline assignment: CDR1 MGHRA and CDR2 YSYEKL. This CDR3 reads CASSQIVAGSSTDTQYF. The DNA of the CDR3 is TGCGCCAGCAGCCAGATAGTGGCGGGATCTAGCACAGATACGCAGTATTTT.

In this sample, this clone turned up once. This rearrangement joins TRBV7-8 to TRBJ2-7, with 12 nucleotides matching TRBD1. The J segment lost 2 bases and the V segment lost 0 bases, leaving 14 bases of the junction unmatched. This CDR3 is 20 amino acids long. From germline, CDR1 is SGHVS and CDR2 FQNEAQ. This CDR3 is CASSLAFFLGQGAVTYEQYV. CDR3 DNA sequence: TGTGCCAGCAGCTTAGCGTTTTTCTTGGGACAGGGGGCCGTAACCTACGAGCAGTACGTC.

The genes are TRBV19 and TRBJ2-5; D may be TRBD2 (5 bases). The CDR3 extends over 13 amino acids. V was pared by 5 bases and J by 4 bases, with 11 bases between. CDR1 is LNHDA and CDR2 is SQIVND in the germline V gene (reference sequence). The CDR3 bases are TGTGCCAGTAGTGCCACCGGAGGAGAGACCCAGTACTTC. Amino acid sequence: CASSATGGETQYF. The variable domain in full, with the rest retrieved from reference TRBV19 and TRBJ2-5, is DGGITQSPKYLFRKEGQNVTLSCEQNLNHDAMYWYRQDPGQGLRLIYYSQIVNDFQKGDIAEGYSVSREKKESFPLTVTSAQKNPTAFYLCASSATGGETQYFGPGTRLLVL.

Here the CDR3 DNA reads TGTGCCATCATCTCATTGAGCGGGAGGGTTATCTACGAGCAGTACGTC. This sequence encodes CAIISLSGRVIYEQYV. The chain recombines TRBV10-3 with TRBJ2-7, with 10 bases aligning to TRBD2. CDR1 is ENHRY and CDR2 is SYGVKD in the germline V gene. This CDR3 has 16 amino acids. V was pared by 7 bases and J by 3 bases, with 12 bases of the junction left unmatched.

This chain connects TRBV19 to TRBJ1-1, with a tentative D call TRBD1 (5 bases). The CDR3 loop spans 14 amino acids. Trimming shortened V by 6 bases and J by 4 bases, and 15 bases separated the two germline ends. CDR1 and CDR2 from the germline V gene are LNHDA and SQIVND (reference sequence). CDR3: CASSSVRGGTEAFF. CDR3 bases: TGTGCCAGTAGCTCGGTTCGGGGGGGCACTGAAGCTTTCTTT.

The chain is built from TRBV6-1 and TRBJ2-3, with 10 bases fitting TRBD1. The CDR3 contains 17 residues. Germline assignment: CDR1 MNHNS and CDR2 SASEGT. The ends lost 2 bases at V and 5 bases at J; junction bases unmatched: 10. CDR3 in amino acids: CASSETWRTGGQDTQYF. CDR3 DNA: TGTGCCAGCAGTGAAACTTGGAGGACAGGGGGACAAGATACGCAGTATTTT.

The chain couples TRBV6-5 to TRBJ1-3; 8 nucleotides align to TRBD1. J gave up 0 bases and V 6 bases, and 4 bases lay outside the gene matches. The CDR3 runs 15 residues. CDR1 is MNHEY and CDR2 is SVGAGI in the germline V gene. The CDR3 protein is CASSRDRGSGNTIYF. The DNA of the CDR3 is TGTGCCAGCAGCCGTGACAGGGGCTCTGGAAACACCATATATTTT.

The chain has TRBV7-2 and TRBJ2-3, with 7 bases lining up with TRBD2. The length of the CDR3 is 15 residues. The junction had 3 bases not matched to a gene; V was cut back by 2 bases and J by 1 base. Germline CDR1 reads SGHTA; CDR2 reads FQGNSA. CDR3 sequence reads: CASSLIREGTDTQYF. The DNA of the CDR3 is TGTGCCAGCAGCTTAATCCGGGAGGGCACAGATACGCAGTATTTT.

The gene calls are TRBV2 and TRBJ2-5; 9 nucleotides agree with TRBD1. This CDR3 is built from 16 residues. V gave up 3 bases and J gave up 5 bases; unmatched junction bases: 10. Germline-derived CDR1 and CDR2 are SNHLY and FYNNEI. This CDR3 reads CASSDLGTGIRETQYF. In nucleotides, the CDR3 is TGTGCCAGCAGTGACCTCGGGACAGGGATTAGGGAGACCCAGTACTTC.

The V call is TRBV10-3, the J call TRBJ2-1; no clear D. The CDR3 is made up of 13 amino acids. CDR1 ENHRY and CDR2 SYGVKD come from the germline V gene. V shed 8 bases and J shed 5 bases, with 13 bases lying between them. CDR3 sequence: CAILGQPNNEQFF. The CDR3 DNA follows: TGTGCCATCCTAGGGCAGCCTAACAATGAGCAGTTCTTC.

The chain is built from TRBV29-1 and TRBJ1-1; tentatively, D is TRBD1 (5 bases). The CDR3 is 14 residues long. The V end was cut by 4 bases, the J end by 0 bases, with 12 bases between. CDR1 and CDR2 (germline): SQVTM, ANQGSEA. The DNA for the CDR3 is TGCAGCGTTGTGCCAGGGACTATGAACACTGAAGCTTTCTTT. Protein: CSVVPGTMNTEAFF.

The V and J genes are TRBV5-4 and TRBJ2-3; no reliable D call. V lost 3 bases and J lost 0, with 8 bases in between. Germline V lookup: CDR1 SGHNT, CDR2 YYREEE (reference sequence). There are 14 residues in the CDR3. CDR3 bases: TGTGCCAGCAGCTCCGAAGCGAGCACAGATACGCAGTATTTT. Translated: CASSSEASTDTQYF.

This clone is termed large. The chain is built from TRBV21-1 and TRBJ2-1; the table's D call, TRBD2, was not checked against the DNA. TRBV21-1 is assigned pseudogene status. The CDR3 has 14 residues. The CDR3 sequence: CASGLEGSYNEQFF. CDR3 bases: TGTGCCAGCGGGCTTGAGGGCTCCTACAATGAGCAGTTCTTC.